These 10 T cell receptor beta chains came from one sample sequenced in a study of identical twins. TCRdb called the 5' RACE reads again in MiXCR, with one record for every CDR3 protein. Of hundreds of thousands of distinct CDR3 sequences in the sample, 8% to 9% are singletons; the top ten hold roughly 0.97%. The same data also contributed to another study, on yellow fever vaccine responses in identical twins.

Sequencing was done on a sample of PBMCs. These receptors originate from a woman younger than 35 in good health.

This sequence joins TRBV7-2 and TRBJ2-3; 8 bases fit TRBD2. After removal of 5 bases from V and 2 bases from J, the junction contained 12 bases not matched to a gene. The V gene's germline CDR1 is SGHTA and CDR2 FQGNSA. This CDR3 comprises 17 residues. In DNA form, the CDR3 reads TGTGCCAGCAGCCGCCGTCGGCGGGGGGAAGCCACAGATACGCAGTATTTT. As protein: CASSRRRRGEATDTQYF.

This clonotype was seen a handful of times. The chain links TRBV12-3 or TRBV12-4 to TRBJ2-7; 11 positions agree with TRBD2. The V gene end was trimmed by 5 bases and the J gene end by 6 bases; junction bases not matched to a gene: 9. The CDR3 covers 15 residues. Written as DNA, the CDR3 is TGTGCCAGCAGTCCCAGACTAGCGGGGTTAGCCGAGCAGTACTTC. It encodes CASSPRLAGLAEQYF.

This clonotype has just a few counts. The chain uses TRBV6-1 and TRBJ1-6; D perhaps matches TRBD1 (6 bases). This CDR3 is built from 13 residues. Germline CDR1 is MNHNS and CDR2 is SASEGT. Trimming pared 9 bases from V and 9 bases from J, leaving 15 bases between. Here the CDR3 DNA reads TGTGCCAGTGTACACAGGGTTGGTTCACCCCTCCACTTT. Translating it yields CASVHRVGSPLHF.

This clonotype appeared many times. This chain joins TRBV3-1 and TRBJ2-5; 13 bases line up with TRBD2. The CDR3 loop spans 16 amino acids. Germline CDR1 LGHDT, CDR2 YNNKEL (reference sequence). The junction had 4 bases not matched to a gene; V was cut back by 4 bases and J by 2 bases. Written as DNA, the CDR3 is TGTGCCAGCAGCCTGCGGACTAGCGGGAGACAAGAGACCCAGTACTTC. This gives the protein CASSLRTSGRQETQYF.

The chain employs TRBV29-1 and TRBJ2-6, with TRBD1 matching over 11 bases. Looked up from germline, CDR1 is SQVTM and CDR2 is ANQGSEA. The V gene end was trimmed by 6 bases and the J gene end by 3 bases; junction bases not matched to a gene: 13. The CDR3 is 18 residues long. The chain's CDR3 is CSVTWTGGELFGANVLTF. The CDR3 bases are TGCAGCGTGACCTGGACAGGGGGCGAACTCTTTGGGGCCAACGTCCTGACTTTC.

This clonotype was detected ten times or more. The chain recombines TRBV5-1 with TRBJ2-7; D is uncertain. Germline V CDR1 and CDR2: SGHRS, YFSETQ. This CDR3 region has 19 residues. V was trimmed by 0 bases and J by 2 bases, leaving 24 bases between them. The CDR3 DNA reads as TGCGCCAGCAGCTTGGGGGTTTCGACAACCGTTACGAGCCCCTACGAGCAGTACTTC. Translated, it gives CASSLGVSTTVTSPYEQYF.

The J gene is TRBJ2-1, the V gene TRBV18; TRBD2 might be the D (5 bases). Deletions cut 3 bases from V and 5 bases from J, with 20 bases between. From germline, CDR1 is KGHSH and CDR2 LQKENI. The CDR3 has 17 amino acids. The CDR3 DNA is TGTGCCAGCTCACCCTTAGTAATGGGAGTGCGAAACAATGAGCAGTTCTTC. It codes for CASSPLVMGVRNNEQFF.

The chain recombines TRBV5-1 with TRBJ2-1, with 10 bases lining up with TRBD1. With 5 bases clipped from V and 4 bases from J, the junction kept 9 bases outside the gene matches. CDR3 length: 16 amino acids. Germline-derived CDR1 and CDR2 are SGHRS and YFSETQ. The CDR3 spells CASRGTGAINYNEQFF. CDR3 bases: TGCGCCAGCAGGGGGACAGGGGCCATCAATTACAATGAGCAGTTCTTC.

The sample holds a few counts of this clonotype. V and J are TRBV5-6 and TRBJ2-1; TRBD2 is a possible D gene (5 bases). Germline CDR1 and CDR2: SGHDT and YYEEEE. V was clipped by 4 bases and J by 6 bases, with 20 bases between them. CDR3 length: 16 amino acids. The CDR3 sequence is CASSPDGGSRGNEQFF. CDR3 nucleotide sequence: TGTGCCAGCAGCCCGGATGGAGGAAGCCGGGGCAATGAGCAGTTCTTC.

The V and J genes are TRBV7-9 and TRBJ2-3, with D hard to call. This CDR3 contains 12 residues. The V gene lost 7 bases and the J gene lost 6 bases, with 11 bases spanning the gap. The germline gives CDR1 SEHNR, CDR2 FQNEAQ (reference sequence). In DNA form, the CDR3 reads TGTGCCAGCACCCACAAATCGGATACGCAGTATTTT. It translates to CASTHKSDTQYF. The whole variable domain, remainder taken from reference TRBV7-9 and TRBJ2-3, is DTGVSQNPRHKITKRGQNVTFRCDPISEHNRLYWYRQTLGQGPEFLTYFQNEAQLEKSRLLSDRFSAERPKGSFSTLEIQRTEQGDSAMYLCASTHKSDTQYFGPGTRLTVL.